These 6 T cell receptor beta chains were sequenced from one sample in a study of PD-1 blockade in classical Hodgkin lymphoma. All patients relapsed after autologous stem cell transplantation, and brentuximab vedotin exposure varied. Clones were read by immunoSEQ multiplex PCR, and TCRdb kept only the in-frame ones, dropping some. The data show roughly 55,000 clones, roughly 80% seen once. The sequencing here drew on peripheral blood mononuclear cells (PBMCs), taken at baseline. The receptor set was obtained from a human donor with classical Hodgkin lymphoma.

The V call is TRBV11-2, the J call TRBJ2-1; D may be TRBD2 (5 bases). Germline loops: CDR1 SGHAT, CDR2 FQNNGV. The CDR3 is 17 residues long. The V end lost 4 bases, the J end lost 0 bases, and 16 bases lay between the germline ends. As DNA, the CDR3 is TGTGCCAGCAGCTCCCGAGGAGGCGCCAGCTCCTACAATGAGCAGTTCTTC. Translation: CASSSRGGASSYNEQFF.

This clone is medium-sized by share. The CDR3 DNA is TGTGCCAGCAGCCAAGATCTTGGACGGGGAGTAAACGGCTACACCTTC. Translation gives CASSQDLGRGVNGYTF. The V and J genes are TRBV4-2 and TRBJ1-2; D is unresolved. CDR3 size: 16 residues. Germline loops: CDR1 LGHNA, CDR2 YNFKEQ. V was trimmed by 0 bases and J by 8 bases, leaving 19 bases between them.

The genes are TRBV6-5 and TRBJ1-1; D uncertain. This CDR3 has 16 residues. V gave up 2 bases and J gave up 1 base, with 14 bases separating them. Germline V gives CDR1 MNHEY, CDR2 SVGAGI. CDR3 amino acids: CASSYQVFGKNTEAFF. The CDR3 DNA reads TGTGCCAGCAGTTACCAGGTTTTTGGGAAGAACACTGAAGCTTTCTTT.

This chain links TRBV4-3 with TRBJ1-2, with D perhaps matching TRBD1 (5 bases). Germline CDR1 and CDR2: LGHNA and YSLEER. V lost 0 bases and J 4 bases, leaving 9 bases between the germline ends. The CDR3 covers 14 residues. The CDR3 DNA reads TGCGCCAGCAGCCAAGATCAGGGCAGCTATGGCTACACCTTC. Its translation: CASSQDQGSYGYTF.

J is TRBJ1-3 and V is TRBV5-1; 11 nucleotides align to TRBD1. The V gene's germline CDR1 is SGHRS and CDR2 YFSETQ. This CDR3 has 19 amino acids. The trim removed 0 bases at V and 0 bases at J, leaving 8 bases unmatched. In DNA, the CDR3 is TGCGCCAGCAGCTTGGGGACAGGGGGCTCAGCGAGCTCTGGAAACACCATATATTTT. Amino acid sequence: CASSLGTGGSASSGNTIYF.

The chain has TRBV10-3 and TRBJ2-7, with TRBD2 matching over 16 bases. This CDR3 has 17 amino acids. The junction had 11 bases not matched to a gene; V was cut back by 7 bases and J by 5 bases. From germline, CDR1 is ENHRY and CDR2 SYGVKD. CDR3 DNA sequence: TGTGCCATCAAACCGGGACTAGCGGGAGGGCCCGAGGACGAGCAGTACTTC. Translation gives CAIKPGLAGGPEDEQYF.